The sequence of this TCR beta chain was determined in a study of CD8 T cells in ankylosing spondylitis. General observations from the study: For ankylosing spondylitis blood, a TCR beta motif of roughly 8 highly homologous variants appeared characteristic.

TCRdb re-analysed the 5' RACE reads in MiXCR, keeping a single row per CDR3 protein. The table records 350,000 or so distinct CDR3 sequences, under 8.5% of them present only once. Turning to this clonotype: Antigen unknown. Given a much more abundant clone one base away, this may be a read error.

CDR3 size: 15 residues. Trimming left V 6 bases short and J 0 bases short, with 14 bases between. Germline CDR1 is SNHLY and CDR2 is FYNNEI. The sample was blood, either unsorted or a sorted T cell fraction (not recorded which). The sequence was obtained from a male donor with ankylosing spondylitis. V usage is TRBV2 and J usage is TRBJ2-5; unclear D gene. The CDR3 region has the DNA TGTGCCAGCAGACAAATACAGCTGCACCAAGAGACCCAGTACTTC. Translating gives CASRQIQLHQETQYF.